This T cell receptor beta chain was documented in a study of T-cell reconstitution after alpha-beta-depleted transplantation in children (dated by TCRdb to the mid-2010s). Notes on the research overall: Using TCR repertoire profiling, the study quantitatively followed how T-cell immune reconstitution unfolded in children after TCRalphabeta/CD19-depleted allogeneic hematopoietic cell transplantation.

The V and J ends are trimmed by 2 bases and 4 bases, leaving 6 bases between them. From the cysteine through the phenylalanine, the CDR3 covers 12 amino acids. CDR3 DNA only is kept here, 36 bases in frame from base 1. Library creation used PCR. Sequencing was carried out with an Illumina HiSeq 2500. TCR library preparation used molecular barcoding, with unique molecular identifiers applied to normalize quantification of the TCRbeta repertoire. TCRdb redid the processing of the public reads, applying fastp at Q25 and MiXCR, and retained in-frame beta chains. Each record represents a unique CDR3 protein, reported with the most common genes and DNA among its rows. This sample holds approximately 490,000 distinct CDR3 sequences; under 15% were observed only once. Around 6.1% of the sample is held by the ten biggest clonotypes. Regarding this clonotype: What this receptor recognizes is not known. No much larger clonotype is one base removed from it; base qualities were not supplied.

Here the chain combines TRBV12-3 or TRBV12-4 and TRBJ2-7, with no D gene named confidently. The sample was PBMCs from the stem cell graft donor, taken from the stem cell graft. The origin of this receptor is a human donor who donated a stem cell graft to a child with combined immunodeficiency. The CDR3 region has the sequence CASSLHGYEQYF. The DNA sequence is as follows: TGTGCCAGCAGTTTACATGGGTACGAGCAGTACTTC.